This T cell receptor beta chain originates from a study of T cells in Graves' hyperthyroidism and ophthalmopathy. The CDR3 has 13 residues. CDR1 is MDHEN, CDR2 SYDVKM, per germline. The V end was cut by 6 bases, the J end by 3 bases, with 9 bases between. This clonotype came up many times. Amplification yielded TCR beta CDR3 regions, with RNA transcripts as the source. The HTBI primer set drove a first-round RT-PCR of the TCR CDR3. TCRdb fed the multiplex PCR reads into MiXCR, producing one record per CDR3 protein. Among fewer than 350,000 distinct CDR3 sequences listed, roughly 13% were seen once. Sequenced: blood. The TCR comes from a woman in her 40s with Graves' hyperthyroidism. J is TRBJ1-5 and V is TRBV28; possibly TRBD1 for D (5 bases). CDR3 amino acids: CASRSGFNQPQHF. In DNA form, the CDR3 reads TGTGCCAGCAGATCAGGGTTCAATCAGCCCCAGCATTTT.